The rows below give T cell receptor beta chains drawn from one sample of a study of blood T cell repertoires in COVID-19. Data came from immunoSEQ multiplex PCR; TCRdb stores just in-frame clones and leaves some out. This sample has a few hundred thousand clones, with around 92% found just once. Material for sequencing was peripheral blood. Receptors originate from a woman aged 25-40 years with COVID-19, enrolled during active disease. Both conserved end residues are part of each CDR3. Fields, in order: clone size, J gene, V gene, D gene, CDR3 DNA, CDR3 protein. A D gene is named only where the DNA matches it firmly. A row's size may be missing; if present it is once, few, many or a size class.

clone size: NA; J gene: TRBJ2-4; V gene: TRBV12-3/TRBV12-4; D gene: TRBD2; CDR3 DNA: TGTGCCAGCAATCTAGCGGGAGGGGACATTCAGTACTTC; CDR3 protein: CASNLAGGDIQYF
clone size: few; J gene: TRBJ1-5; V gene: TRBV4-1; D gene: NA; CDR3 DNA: TGCGCCAGCAGCCAGACAGAACACAATCAGCCCCAGCATTTT; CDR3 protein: CASSQTEHNQPQHF
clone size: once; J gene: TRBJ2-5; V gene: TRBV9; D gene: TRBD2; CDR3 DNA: TGTGCCAGCAGCGTATGGGGAGGGCGGGAGACCCAGTACTTC; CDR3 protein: CASSVWGGRETQYF
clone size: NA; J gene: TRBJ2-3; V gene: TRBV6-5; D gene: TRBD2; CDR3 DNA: TGTGCCAGCAGTTACAGGACTAGCGGGACGCAGTATTTT; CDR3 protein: CASSYRTSGTQYF
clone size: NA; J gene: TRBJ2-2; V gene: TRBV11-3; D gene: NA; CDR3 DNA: TGTGCCAGCAGCGTACCACGGCGGGGGGAGCTGTTTTTT; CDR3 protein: CASSVPRRGELFF
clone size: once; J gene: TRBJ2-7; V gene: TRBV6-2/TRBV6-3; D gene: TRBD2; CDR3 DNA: TGTGCCAGCAGCGGGACTAGCGGAGGGGGGGAGCAGTACTTC; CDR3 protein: CASSGTSGGGEQYF
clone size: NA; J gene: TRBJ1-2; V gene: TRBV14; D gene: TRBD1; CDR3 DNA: TGTGCCAGCAGCCGAAGTCCGGCAGGGGGGGGCTACACCTTC; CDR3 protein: CASSRSPAGGGYTF
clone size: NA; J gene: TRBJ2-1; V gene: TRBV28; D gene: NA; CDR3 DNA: TGTGCCAGCAGTTTCCTTCGCTCGGGTGAGCAGTTCTTC; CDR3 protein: CASSFLRSGEQFF
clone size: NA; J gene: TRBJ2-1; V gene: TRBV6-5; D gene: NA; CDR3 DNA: TGTGCCAGCAGGACTAGGATCGGTGAGCAGTTCTTC; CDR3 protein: CASRTRIGEQFF
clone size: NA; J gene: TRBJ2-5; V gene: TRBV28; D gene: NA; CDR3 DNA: TGTGCCAGCAGCTCAGGGTATTTAGAGACCCAGTACTTC; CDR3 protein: CASSSGYLETQYF
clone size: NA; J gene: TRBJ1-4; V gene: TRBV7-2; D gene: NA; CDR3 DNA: TGTGCCAGCAGCTCAGGAATTCAGGGAACTAATGAAAAACTGTTTTTT; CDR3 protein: CASSSGIQGTNEKLFF
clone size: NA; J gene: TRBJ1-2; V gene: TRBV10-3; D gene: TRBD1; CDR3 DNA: TGTGCCACAAGGGGACCGGGGACAGGCTATGGCTACACCTTC; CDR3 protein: CATRGPGTGYGYTF
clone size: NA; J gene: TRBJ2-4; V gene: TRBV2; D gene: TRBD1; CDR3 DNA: TGTGCCAGCAGATTTGGACAGGGGGACATTCAGTACTTC; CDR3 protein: CASRFGQGDIQYF